A single sample is the source of the 5 T cell receptor beta chains below, sequenced in a study of T cells in Graves' hyperthyroidism and ophthalmopathy. Amplified regions were TCR beta CDR3 sequences from RNA transcripts. A first-round RT-PCR of the TCR CDR3 used the HTBI primer set. TCRdb re-called the multiplex PCR reads with MiXCR, one entry per CDR3 protein. The sample has 150,000 or so distinct CDR3 sequences; about a tenth are singletons. Material: blood. The receptor set was obtained from a young woman with Graves' hyperthyroidism that later progressed to Graves' ophthalmopathy.

Worth noting for this clonotype: A clone one base away is much larger, so this may be a read error. The rearrangement uses TRBV11-2 and TRBJ2-3; TRBD2 might be the D (6 bases). The CDR3 has 17 amino acids. CDR1 is SGHAT and CDR2 is FQNNGV in the germline V gene. Trimming took off 5 bases at V and 3 bases at J, with 21 bases between the two ends. The CDR3 nucleotides read TGTGCCAGCAGCGCCCGAAGGGGAGCGGGCACTACAGATACGCAGTATTTT. It codes for CASSARRGAGTTDTQYF.

This clonotype was seen at least ten times. The chain uses TRBV24-1 and TRBJ2-1; 8 bases agree with TRBD2. This CDR3 has 16 residues. Germline CDR1 and CDR2: KGHDR and SFDVKD. V lost 4 bases, J lost 4 bases, and 8 bases stayed unmatched. The CDR3 here is CATSDAPGGVYNEQFF. CDR3 DNA sequence: TGTGCCACCAGTGACGCCCCGGGGGGGGTATACAATGAGCAGTTCTTC.

This clonotype was detected only a few times. This chain connects TRBV5-4 to TRBJ1-2, with 8 bases fitting TRBD1. CDR3 length equals 16 residues. Germline V lookup: CDR1 SGHNT, CDR2 YYREEE (reference sequence). V was clipped by 3 bases and J by 0 bases; unmatched bases: 7. The CDR3 here is CASSSVGQAANYGYTF. CDR3 nucleotides: TGTGCCAGCAGCTCGGTGGGACAGGCAGCTAACTATGGCTACACCTTC.

This clonotype has more than one count but fewer than ten. The chain links TRBV7-6 to TRBJ1-2; 7 bases match TRBD1. Trimming cost V 5 bases and J 3 bases; bases outside gene matches: 6. The germline gives CDR1 SGHVS, CDR2 FNYEAQ. This CDR3 comprises 14 residues. DNA for the CDR3: TGTGCCAGCAGCCCGGGCAGGGGGGACTATGGCTACACCTTC. This sequence encodes CASSPGRGDYGYTF.

This clonotype came up many times. The rearrangement joins TRBV19 to TRBJ1-3; D not resolved. V was shortened by 5 bases and J by 0 bases, with 14 bases between the two germline ends. The V gene's germline CDR1 is LNHDA and CDR2 SQIVND (reference sequence). The CDR3 is 16 amino acids. Written as DNA, the CDR3 is TGTGCCAGTAGTCGAAGGACGGAAGACTCTGGAAACACCATATATTTT. This translates into CASSRRTEDSGNTIYF.